The 26 T cell receptor beta chains reported below all come from one sample, sequenced in a study of human T cells and chemical hapten exposure. Sample time point: pre-sensitization, week 0. Treatment meaning: therapeutic diphenylcyclopropenone sensitization with weekly scalp DPC. A single record per CDR3 protein comes from TCRdb applying MiXCR to the RACE reads. The sample has some 360,000 distinct CDR3 sequences; roughly 5% are singletons. The material was whole blood, obtained in connection with sensitization to the hapten diphenylcyclopropenone (DPC). These receptors were taken from a woman aged 45-59 years with alopecia areata. Some clones in this sample may be carry-over from other donors' samples.

This clonotype was seen a few times. This chain connects TRBV12-3 or TRBV12-4 to TRBJ2-2, with no clear D. The CDR3 runs 15 residues. V lost 7 bases and J 0 bases, leaving 12 bases between the germline ends. The DNA for the CDR3 is TGTGCCAGCACCTTCGGGTCCCCGAACACCGGGGAGCTGTTTTTT. Translating it yields CASTFGSPNTGELFF.

Turning to this clonotype: A much larger clone differs by one base, so this may be a read error. The chain carries TRBV5-1 and TRBJ1-1; D remains unclear. CDR1 SGHRS and CDR2 YFSETQ come from the germline V gene. The CDR3 spans 14 residues. The CDR3 region has the DNA TGCGCCAGCAGAAGGGCCCCATTGACCCTTGAAGCTTACTTT. Its protein is CASRRAPLTLEAYF.

This clonotype has at least ten counts. The chain carries TRBV7-9 and TRBJ2-2, with 12 bases aligning to TRBD2. The germline V gene encodes CDR1 SEHNR and CDR2 FQNEAQ (reference sequence). The CDR3 sequence is 16 residues long. V gave up 3 bases and J gave up 6 bases; unmatched junction bases: 5. CDR3 amino acids: CASSLLTSGSSGELFF. CDR3 DNA sequence: TGTGCCAGCAGCTTGTTGACTAGCGGGAGCTCCGGGGAGCTGTTTTTT.

This clonotype was counted a few times. J is TRBJ1-2 and V is TRBV28, with 8 bases lining up with TRBD1. The germline V gene has CDR1 MDHEN and CDR2 SYDVKM. This CDR3 is built from 13 residues. V lost 2 bases, J lost 8 bases, and 4 bases stayed unmatched. CDR3 in amino acids: CASSLQGAQGYTF. CDR3 nucleotide sequence: TGTGCCAGCAGTTTACAGGGGGCTCAAGGCTACACCTTC.

The V gene is TRBV12-3 or TRBV12-4, the J gene TRBJ2-3; D remains unclear. Between the trimmed V and J ends, which lost 5 bases and 4 bases, there was a span of 10 bases. The CDR3 contains 13 residues. The CDR3 spells CASSNVAADTQYF. CDR3 DNA sequence: TGTGCCAGCAGTAACGTGGCGGCAGATACGCAGTATTTT.

This clonotype was seen many times. The V and J genes are TRBV5-1 and TRBJ2-5; possibly TRBD1 for D (5 bases). The CDR3 is 15 residues long. V was pared by 3 bases and J by 6 bases, with 18 bases between. Germline CDR1 SGHRS, CDR2 YFSETQ. The CDR3 DNA is TGCGCCAGCAGCTCCTCTGGGGCAGGGTCGAAGACCCAGTACTTC. It codes for CASSSSGAGSKTQYF.

This sequence joins TRBV20-1 and TRBJ1-6; 10 bases fit TRBD1. Germline assignment: CDR1 DFQATT and CDR2 SNEGSKA (reference sequence). This CDR3 spans 16 amino acids. V lost 1 base to trimming and J lost 9 bases; unmatched junction nucleotides: 9. CDR3 amino acids: CSARGETGGAGSPLHF. The CDR3 nucleotides read TGCAGTGCTAGAGGGGAGACAGGGGGCGCAGGTTCACCCCTCCACTTT.

This clonotype was counted ten times or more. The chain combines TRBV7-8 with TRBJ2-5; D could derive from TRBD1 or TRBD2 (6 bases each). Germline CDR1 and CDR2: SGHVS and FQNEAQ. V lost 4 bases, J lost 0 bases, and 18 bases lay in between. This CDR3 has 17 amino acids. CDR3 in amino acids: CASSSGTSGANQETQYF. Written as DNA, the CDR3 is TGTGCCAGCAGCTCCGGGACTTCGGGGGCAAACCAAGAGACCCAGTACTTC. The variable domain in full, with the rest retrieved from reference TRBV7-8 and TRBJ2-5, is GAGVSQSPRYKVAKRGQDVALRCDPISGHVSLFWYQQALGQGPEFLTYFQNEAQLDKSGLPSDRFFAERPEGSVSTLKIQRTQQEDSAVYLCASSSGTSGANQETQYFGPGTRLLVL.

This rearrangement joins TRBV7-9 to TRBJ2-3; TRBD2 agrees at 11 bases. This CDR3 spans 17 amino acids. The ends lost 1 base at V and 6 bases at J; junction bases unmatched: 9. From germline, CDR1 is SEHNR and CDR2 FQNEAQ (reference sequence). CDR3 amino acids: CASSLGLLAGETDTQYF. The CDR3 DNA reads as TGTGCCAGCAGCTTAGGCCTACTAGCGGGAGAGACGGATACGCAGTATTTT.

The chain is built from TRBV2 and TRBJ2-2, with D perhaps being TRBD1 or TRBD2 (6 bases each). Per the germline V gene, CDR1 is SNHLY and CDR2 is FYNNEI. V lost 7 bases and J lost 1, with 13 bases in between. The length of the CDR3 is 15 residues. The CDR3 protein is CASNGGPGNTGELFF. CDR3 coding DNA: TGTGCCAGCAACGGGGGCCCTGGGAACACCGGGGAGCTGTTTTTT.

This clonotype has ten or more counts. The gene calls are TRBV20-1 and TRBJ2-7; weak D call: TRBD2 (6 bases). CDR1 and CDR2 (germline): DFQATT, SNEGSKA (reference sequence). Trimming pared 3 bases from V and 0 bases from J, leaving 21 bases between. The CDR3 runs 17 residues. The CDR3 loop reads CSASPGRWASSSYEQYF. The CDR3 DNA follows: TGCAGTGCTAGCCCTGGGAGGTGGGCTAGTAGCTCCTACGAGCAGTACTTC.

This clonotype was counted at least ten times. V usage is TRBV5-1 and J usage is TRBJ2-1; 13 nucleotides line up with TRBD2. CDR3 length: 17 amino acids. Per germline, CDR1 SGHRS and CDR2 YFSETQ. Losses at the gene ends were 5 bases for V and 5 bases for J; bases not matched to a gene: 10. CDR3 DNA: TGCGCCAGCAGTTTACCTCCGGGACTAGCGGGGCACAATGAGCAGTTCTTC. Its translation: CASSLPPGLAGHNEQFF.

This clonotype turned up a few times. The chain joins TRBV6-5 to TRBJ2-1; D not resolved. The CDR3 totals 13 residues. Germline values: CDR1 MNHEY, CDR2 SVGAGI. V was trimmed by 6 bases and J by 9 bases, leaving 15 bases between them. CDR3 nucleotide sequence: TGTGCCAGCAGCCGGGCGCACGGAACTGAGCAGTTCTTC. Amino acids: CASSRAHGTEQFF.

This clonotype was seen repeatedly, ten times or more. The chain links TRBV3-1 to TRBJ1-2; D is ambiguous. CDR3 length equals 13 residues. Germline V gene data show CDR1 as LGHDT and CDR2 as YNNKEL (reference sequence). Deletions cut 0 bases from V and 4 bases from J, with 6 bases between. CDR3 DNA: TGTGCCAGCAGCCAAGAGCGCCTCTATGGCTACACCTTC. Residues: CASSQERLYGYTF. The entire variable domain, with the rest obtained from reference TRBV3-1 and TRBJ1-2, is as follows: DTAVSQTPKYLVTQMGNDKSIKCEQNLGHDTMYWYKQDSKKFLKIMFSYNNKELIINETVPNRFSPKSPDKAHLNLHINSLELGDSAVYFCASSQERLYGYTFGSGTRLTVV.

Comment on this clonotype: Since a much larger clone is just one base distant, this may be a read error. V usage is TRBV28 and J usage is TRBJ2-7; 8 nucleotides align to TRBD2. The germline CDR1 and CDR2 sequences are MDHEN and SYDVKM. The CDR3 length is 14 residues. The CDR3 DNA is TGTGCCAGCAGTTCGACTAGCGCGCAGTACGAGCAGCACTTC. This encodes CASSSTSAQYEQHF.

The J gene is TRBJ2-1, the V gene TRBV28, with 7 bases fitting TRBD2. J was trimmed by 0 bases and V by 5 bases; bases with no gene match: 13. Germline V CDR1 and CDR2: MDHEN, SYDVKM. CDR3 length: 18 amino acids. CDR3 bases: TGTGCCAGCAGTCAGGCCCTGGCGGGAGACCCCTCCTACAATGAGCAGTTCTTC. Translation: CASSQALAGDPSYNEQFF.

This clonotype showed up just a few times. The chain carries TRBV30 and TRBJ1-1, with TRBD1 as a possible D gene (6 bases). V dropped 0 bases and J dropped 5 bases, with 13 bases sitting between them. The CDR3 has 14 residues. Germline V lookup: CDR1 GTSNPN, CDR2 SVGIG (reference sequence). CDR3 nucleotides: TGTGCCTGGAGTGTATCCGGGGGCTGGACTGAAGCTTTCTTT. Translated, it gives CAWSVSGGWTEAFF.

This clonotype was seen at least ten times. The J gene is TRBJ2-3, the V gene TRBV20-1; 7 nucleotides align to TRBD2. In germline, CDR1 is DFQATT, CDR2 SNEGSKA (reference sequence). With 2 bases clipped from V and 3 bases from J, the junction kept 5 bases outside the gene matches. This CDR3 is built from 14 residues. The CDR3 DNA sequence: TGCAGTGCTAGAAGTCTAGCGGTGACAGATACGCAGTATTTT. Encoded protein: CSARSLAVTDTQYF.

This chain connects TRBV12-3 or TRBV12-4 to TRBJ2-3, with D possibly TRBD2 on 5 matching bases. The V and J ends lost 3 bases and 5 bases respectively, with 12 bases between them. The CDR3 sequence is 14 residues long. Written as DNA, the CDR3 is TGTGCCAGCAGTTTGGACCGTGCGGGAGATACGCAGTATTTT. This encodes CASSLDRAGDTQYF.

This clonotype was counted only a few times. This chain links TRBV27 with TRBJ2-3; possibly TRBD1 for D (6 bases). The germline V gene has CDR1 MNHEY and CDR2 SMNVEV (reference sequence). The CDR3 length is 13 residues. Between the trimmed V and J ends, which lost 3 bases and 6 bases, there was a span of 10 bases. This chain's CDR3 is CASSFQGFDTQYF. For the CDR3, the DNA is TGTGCCAGCAGTTTTCAGGGGTTCGATACGCAGTATTTT.

The V and J genes are TRBV4-1 and TRBJ1-5; D is uncertain. Germline CDR1 is MGHRA and CDR2 is YSYEKL. The CDR3 totals 15 residues. The V end was cut by 3 bases, the J end by 2 bases, with 11 bases between. The CDR3 here is CASSQVTEGNQPQHF. In DNA, the CDR3 is TGCGCCAGCAGCCAGGTAACCGAGGGCAATCAGCCCCAGCATTTT.

This clonotype was picked up many times. The gene calls are TRBV10-3 and TRBJ2-1; 14 nucleotides line up with TRBD2. The V gene end was trimmed by 4 bases and the J gene end by 10 bases; junction bases not matched to a gene: 21. In germline, CDR1 is ENHRY, CDR2 SYGVKD. There are 20 residues in the CDR3. For the CDR3, the DNA is TGTGCCATCAGTGCCCACCCACGTCCGGGACTAGCGGGAGAGTTTAGAGAGCAGTTCTTC. It yields the protein CAISAHPRPGLAGEFREQFF.

This clonotype was detected many times. V gene TRBV11-2 combines with J gene TRBJ2-4; 7 nucleotides align to TRBD2. J was trimmed by 0 bases and V by 8 bases; bases with no gene match: 10. This CDR3 is built from 16 residues. Germline V gene lookup returns CDR1 SGHAT and CDR2 FQNNGV. In DNA form, the CDR3 reads TGTGCCAGCGGGAGGCTAGCGGAGTTAGCCAAAAACATTCAGTACTTC. It encodes CASGRLAELAKNIQYF. The complete variable domain, with remaining parts taken from reference TRBV11-2 and TRBJ2-4, reads EAGVAQSPRYKIIEKRQSVAFWCNPISGHATLYWYQQILGQGPKLLIQFQNNGVVDDSQLPKDRFSAERLKGVDSTLKIQPAKLEDSAVYLCASGRLAELAKNIQYFGAGTRLSVL.

This clonotype came up a few times. V usage is TRBV29-1 and J usage is TRBJ1-5, with D perhaps matching TRBD1 (6 bases). The V end was cut by 0 bases, the J end by 1 base, with 7 bases between. Per germline, CDR1 SQVTM and CDR2 ANQGSEA. CDR3 size: 14 residues. CDR3 nucleotides: TGCAGCGTTGAAGAAGGGGGAAGCAATCAGCCCCAGCATTTT. This translates into CSVEEGGSNQPQHF. Full variable domain (remainder filled in from reference TRBV29-1 and TRBJ1-5): SAVISQKPSRDICQRGTSLTIQCQVDSQVTMMFWYRQQPGQSLTLIATANQGSEATYESGFVIDKFPISRPNLTFSTLTVSNMSPEDSSIYLCSVEEGGSNQPQHFGDGTRLSIL.

To note about this clonotype: The junction departs from the called germline gene at one end, perhaps through a read error. CDR3 protein: CASSPGTTNTGEVFF. CDR3 coding DNA: TGTGCCAGCTCACCTGGTACTACGAACACCGGGGAGGTGTTTTTT. The rearrangement links TRBV18 to TRBJ2-2, with D perhaps matching TRBD2 (6 bases). Germline V gives CDR1 KGHSH, CDR2 LQKENI. The CDR3 is 15 residues long.

V gene TRBV29-1 combines with J gene TRBJ2-7; the D gene is possibly TRBD2 (5 bases). There are 14 residues in the CDR3. The germline V gene has CDR1 SQVTM and CDR2 ANQGSEA. V lost 6 bases to trimming and J lost 2 bases, with 17 bases between them. The CDR3 loop reads CSVPTVSGPYEQYF. CDR3 DNA: TGCAGCGTCCCAACCGTGAGCGGTCCCTACGAGCAGTACTTC.